The clone carrying this T cell receptor (beta chain) was seen a single time. Repertoires were generated with immunoSEQ multiplex PCR, while TCRdb's copy carries only in-frame clones and drops some. The table shows 88,000 or so clones, with less than 90% occurring only once. These data are taken from a study of blood T cell repertoires in COVID-19. V was clipped by 3 bases and J by 8 bases; unmatched bases: 9. The CDR3 spans 14 residues. Germline CDR1 SGDLS, CDR2 YYNGEE. The chain combines TRBV9 with TRBJ1-2; TRBD1 matches 8 bases. The specimen was peripheral blood. The TCR comes from a man aged 60-69 years with acute or convalescent COVID-19. The CDR3 nucleotides are TGTGCCAGCAGCGCCCTTGGACAGGGCAGAGGCTACACCTTC. This gives the protein CASSALGQGRGYTF.